Given below is one TCR beta chain in context. This clonotype was detected once. What antigen it recognizes has not been identified. Base qualities are missing; no much larger clone stands one base away. A single read offers scant evidence. These data originate in a study of CD8+CD57+ T cells in acquired aplastic anemia (dated by TCRdb to the late 2010s). Broadly, across the study: On average, sorted CD4+ and CD8+ cells yielded 3.2 ug of extracted DNA, with a range of roughly 0.17 to 30 ug. CD8+CD57+ expansion was defined as frequency above the mean frequency observed in healthy subjects. What the authors observed across the whole study: Approximately 27 CD8+ CDR3 sequences were found in both patients and controls but appeared to be highly expressed in patients and within the immunodominant clones of the patients. Between patients and healthy controls, no significant difference in CD8+ Simpson's diversity was found (P=0.060).

Profiling of TCR beta VDJ combinations and CDR3 sequences used genomic DNA as the template. An Illumina HiSeq 2000 was the platform used for TCR repertoire sequencing. The source study handled its data this way. TRBV/TRBJ rearrangement plots, CDR3 size and DJ length profiles, and Simpson's diversity index were used to assess repertoires. The immunodominant clone was defined as the most abundant DNA sequence in deep sequencing data. CDR3 amino acid sequences were screened for sharing across subjects and compared with published repertoires and the VDJdb database. The public sequencing data were trimmed at Q25 with fastp and processed into clonotypes with MiXCR by TCRdb, which kept only in-frame beta chains. Identical CDR3 protein sequences are pooled into one entry, listed with their most common genes and DNA. These V and J calls rely on TCRdb rather than the paper's analysis. This sample gives under 200,000 distinct CDR3 sequences in total; 71% of them show up just once. The top ten clonotypes cover 45% to 60% of the sample.

Expansion of CD8+CD57+ cells had been shown by flow cytometry in the patients chosen for sequencing. All patients had severe acquired aplastic anemia diagnosed by International Study of Aplastic Anemia and Agranulocytosis and Camitta criteria. At the time blood was sampled, none of the patients had received any therapy. In the study, sorted CD4+ and CD8+ blood T cells from patients with severe aplastic anemia and from healthy subjects underwent deep sequencing of TCR repertoires. Patients were enrolled in the USA under clinicaltrials.gov protocols 00001620, 01623167, 00001397, 00071045, 00081523 and 00961064. Ficoll-Paque density gradient centrifugation was used to isolate peripheral blood mononuclear cells. CD4+ and CD8+ T cells were sorted by FACS or magnetic beads before DNA extraction. V is clipped by 5 bases and J by 0 bases, and the sequence between their germline boundaries is 16 bases long. For CDR1 and CDR2, the germline V gene lists SQVTM and ANQGSEA. The CDR3 has 15 amino acids, counting the end cysteine and phenylalanine. Only CDR3 DNA is held: 45 bases, read in frame from base 1.

Here the chain combines TRBV29-1 and TRBJ1-1; the D gene is perhaps TRBD1, on 6 matching bases. The sequence was obtained from a human donor with aplastic anemia. The sequencing input was sorted CD4+, CD8+, or CD8+CD57+ T cells (not recorded which) from PBMCs. The DNA sequence is TGCAGCGTTAAGGTGGGCAGGGGCATGAACACTGAAGCTTTCTTT. Its protein is CSVKVGRGMNTEAFF. The CDR3, completed at both ends by the reference TRBV29-1 and TRBJ1-1 genes, gives the full variable domain SAVISQKPSRDICQRGTSLTIQCQVDSQVTMMFWYRQQPGQSLTLIATANQGSEATYESGFVIDKFPISRPNLTFSTLTVSNMSPEDSSIYLCSVKVGRGMNTEAFFGQGTRLTVV.